The 32 T cell receptor beta chains reported below all come from one sample, sequenced in a study of T cells expressing NK-cell markers. TCRdb re-called the 5' RACE reads, yielding one record per CDR3 amino acid sequence without DNA. Seen in this sample are roughly 390,000 distinct CDR3 sequences; the ten most common clones hold about 10%. The sample consisted of blood T cells: a sorted CD56 or NKG2C T cell subset, CD4+ or CD8+ T cells, or bulk PBMC T cells (not recorded which). The receptors come from a woman between 50 and 59 years old in good health.

The chain recombines TRBV12-3 or TRBV12-4 with TRBJ1-2. The CDR3 loop spans 17 amino acids. CDR3 amino acids: CASSPWGSTAAAYGYTF.

The CDR3: CASSYTSSGAYNEQFF. The chain recombines TRBV6-6 with TRBJ2-1; without DNA, the TCRdb call of TRBD2 cannot be checked. Germline V CDR1 and CDR2: MNHNY, SVGAGI (reference sequence). The CDR3 sequence is 16 residues long.

The chain employs TRBV7-9 and TRBJ2-7; the D call from TCRdb, TRBD1, cannot be confirmed without DNA. Germline V gene lookup returns CDR1 SEHNR and CDR2 FQNEAQ (reference sequence). The CDR3 runs 18 residues. This CDR3 reads CASSFVWGGAEATYEQYF.

J is TRBJ2-1 and V is TRBV20-1; TCRdb proposes TRBD1, but this gene call is untestable without DNA. Germline assignment: CDR1 DFQATT and CDR2 SNEGSKA (reference sequence). The CDR3 totals 13 residues. The CDR3 protein is CSARVGGGPEQFF.

The V call is TRBV12-5, the J call TRBJ2-1; the TRBD1 assignment by TCRdb is unverifiable without DNA. The CDR3 is made up of 13 amino acids. CDR1 is LGHNT and CDR2 is FRNRAP in the germline V gene. The CDR3 protein is CASGSPRGWEQFF.

V and J are TRBV9 and TRBJ2-2; TCRdb calls TRBD1, which cannot be checked without DNA. The CDR3 length is 18 residues. From germline, CDR1 is SGDLS and CDR2 YYNGEE. The CDR3 is CASSLHHSGDANTGELFF.

The gene calls are TRBV7-9 and TRBJ2-2; the TRBD1 assignment by TCRdb is unverifiable without DNA. Germline CDR1 is SEHNR and CDR2 is FQNEAQ (reference sequence). The CDR3 sequence is 14 residues long. The CDR3 reads CASRDRLGTGELFF.

The chain is built from TRBV27 and TRBJ2-6; no DNA is available, so the TRBD1 call from TCRdb remains unchecked. The CDR3 consists of 18 residues. Per the germline V gene, CDR1 is MNHEY and CDR2 is SMNVEV (reference sequence). The CDR3 here is CASSSSGQRASGANVLTF.

The CDR3 is CATSGYPSTGELFF. This sequence joins TRBV24-1 and TRBJ2-2. The CDR3 extends over 14 amino acids. CDR1 is KGHDR, CDR2 SFDVKD, per germline.

V gene TRBV7-9 combines with J gene TRBJ2-1. This CDR3 comprises 16 residues. Germline CDR1 and CDR2: SEHNR and FQNEAQ (reference sequence). CDR3 loop: CASSSQGILSYNEQFF. The whole variable domain, filled in from reference TRBV7-9 and TRBJ2-1, reads DTGVSQNPRHKITKRGQNVTFRCDPISEHNRLYWYRQTLGQGPEFLTYFQNEAQLEKSRLLSDRFSAERPKGSFSTLEIQRTEQGDSAMYLCASSSQGILSYNEQFFGPGTRLTVL.

This rearrangement joins TRBV20-1 to TRBJ2-7; TCRdb calls TRBD1, which cannot be checked without DNA. Germline CDR1 and CDR2: DFQATT and SNEGSKA (reference sequence). The CDR3 is 14 residues long. The CDR3: CSARSRDRVYEQYF.

The chain recombines TRBV9 with TRBJ2-7. CDR3 length: 14 residues. The V gene's germline CDR1 is SGDLS and CDR2 YYNGEE. CDR3 protein: CASSQSIYSYEQYF.

The genes are TRBV5-6 and TRBJ2-1; TCRdb selects TRBD2, and the lack of DNA leaves this call unchecked. The CDR3 sequence is 15 residues long. Per the germline V gene, CDR1 is SGHDT and CDR2 is YYEEEE. The CDR3 region is CASKPGLAGFHEQFF.

The chain couples TRBV10-3 to TRBJ1-2; TCRdb's D gene call, TRBD1, goes unchecked for lack of DNA. CDR1 and CDR2 (germline): ENHRY, SYGVKD. This CDR3 is 14 amino acids long. The CDR3 reads CASTSSQGIEGYTF.

V is TRBV20-1 and J is TRBJ2-5; TCRdb gives TRBD2 as the D gene, but with no DNA this cannot be confirmed. CDR1 is DFQATT and CDR2 is SNEGSKA in the germline V gene (reference sequence). This CDR3 has 16 amino acids. CDR3 loop: CSARGAAGASGETQYF.

The chain recombines TRBV12-3 or TRBV12-4 with TRBJ1-1; TCRdb designates TRBD1, a call that cannot be tested without DNA. The CDR3 spans 15 residues. The CDR3 region is CASSLAGGASTEAFF.

This chain connects TRBV7-6 to TRBJ2-1; TCRdb gives TRBD1 as the D gene, but with no DNA this cannot be confirmed. The CDR3 has 14 residues. Looked up from germline, CDR1 is SGHVS and CDR2 is FNYEAQ. The CDR3 spells CASSPQDRANEQFF.

The V and J genes are TRBV7-2 and TRBJ2-3; TCRdb lists TRBD2, though no DNA is available to test this call. The CDR3 runs to 14 residues. Germline CDR1 reads SGHTA; CDR2 reads FQGNSA. The CDR3 here is CASSFGPSSDTQYF.

The rearrangement joins TRBV10-3 to TRBJ2-3; the TCRdb D gene call, TRBD1, has no DNA to confirm it. CDR3 length: 14 amino acids. The germline V gene encodes CDR1 ENHRY and CDR2 SYGVKD. This CDR3 reads CAISDRPDGYTQYF.

This sequence joins TRBV7-3 and TRBJ2-7; there is no DNA to check the TCRdb D call of TRBD1. Germline V CDR1 and CDR2: SGHTA, FQGTGA. This CDR3 contains 15 residues. CDR3 protein: CASSKGQGPTYEQYF.

The genes are TRBV12-3 or TRBV12-4 and TRBJ2-7; TCRdb calls TRBD1, which cannot be checked without DNA. CDR3 length: 16 amino acids. The CDR3 sequence: CASSRNLGGGTYEQYF.

The chain employs TRBV15 and TRBJ2-3; the TCRdb call, TRBD2, lacks DNA for checking. Germline-derived CDR1 and CDR2 are LNHNV and YYDKDF (reference sequence). The CDR3 runs 15 residues. CDR3: CATRAGTSDTDTQYF.

The CDR3 loop reads CASSQYDLSGSVYEQYF. V is TRBV4-1 and J is TRBJ2-7; TCRdb designates TRBD2, a call that cannot be tested without DNA. The CDR3 covers 17 residues. Germline V gene sequence: CDR1 MGHRA, CDR2 YSYEKL.

The chain has TRBV12-3 or TRBV12-4 and TRBJ2-7; TCRdb's D call, TRBD1, is unchecked because there is no DNA. The CDR3 contains 15 residues. CDR3 region: CASSDPGQGWYEQYF.

The chain links TRBV6-5 to TRBJ2-4. Germline CDR1 and CDR2: MNHEY and SVGAGI. The CDR3 has 15 amino acids. This CDR3 is CASSPSTVAKNIQYF.

The J gene is TRBJ2-1, the V gene TRBV6-5. Germline V lookup: CDR1 MNHEY, CDR2 SVGAGI. The CDR3 totals 16 residues. This chain's CDR3 is CASSQTSGSAYNEQFF.

The genes are TRBV9 and TRBJ1-1; there is no DNA to check the TCRdb D call of TRBD1. From germline, CDR1 is SGDLS and CDR2 YYNGEE. This CDR3 has 19 residues. The CDR3: CASSVQPIQDGVANTEAFF.

This chain joins TRBV12-3 or TRBV12-4 and TRBJ1-5. The CDR3 is made up of 12 amino acids. The CDR3 is CASKRSNQPQHF.

The V and J genes are TRBV12-3 or TRBV12-4 and TRBJ1-1; TCRdb selects TRBD1, and the lack of DNA leaves this call unchecked. There are 15 residues in the CDR3. The CDR3 protein is CASSFSPAPNTEAFF.

The genes are TRBV7-9 and TRBJ1-1; TCRdb proposes TRBD1, but this gene call is untestable without DNA. CDR1 and CDR2 from the germline V gene are SEHNR and FQNEAQ (reference sequence). This CDR3 contains 15 residues. This chain's CDR3 is CASSHLLAQFTEAFF.

The chain links TRBV10-3 to TRBJ1-1. The CDR3 extends over 13 amino acids. The germline gives CDR1 ENHRY, CDR2 SYGVKD. The chain's CDR3 is CAIRDLMNTEAFF.

The rearrangement links TRBV27 to TRBJ2-1; TCRdb's assignment of TRBD1 cannot be checked, as there is no DNA. The CDR3 spans 14 residues. Germline values: CDR1 MNHEY, CDR2 SMNVEV (reference sequence). CDR3 sequence: CASSGGTGGNEQFF.